This TCR beta chain was captured in a study of T cells in Graves' hyperthyroidism and ophthalmopathy. Background on the study: Before any treatment, at initial diagnosis, peripheral blood was collected.

The germline V and J ends were trimmed by 1 base and 6 bases, with 16 bases remaining between them. The germline gives CDR1 SGHVS, CDR2 FNYEAQ. The CDR3 covers 15 residues. Aged 18 to 65, the patients had hyperthyroidism that was newly diagnosed and had lasted under 2 months. The CDR3 regions of TCR beta were amplified from RNA transcripts. Initially, a first-round RT-PCR of the TCR CDR3 employed the HTBI primer set. Via MiXCR, TCRdb re-called the multiplex PCR reads, giving one row per CDR3 protein. The sample shows about 200,000 distinct CDR3 sequences, around 19% of them seen only once. This clonotype occurred a few times.

This sequence joins TRBV7-6 and TRBJ2-7; no clear D gene. The sequenced material came from blood. The source is a man in his forties or fifties with Graves' hyperthyroidism. CDR3 loop: CASSLGLAPLGEQYF. The CDR3 DNA is TGTGCCAGCAGCTTAGGGCTTGCTCCACTCGGCGAGCAGTACTTC.